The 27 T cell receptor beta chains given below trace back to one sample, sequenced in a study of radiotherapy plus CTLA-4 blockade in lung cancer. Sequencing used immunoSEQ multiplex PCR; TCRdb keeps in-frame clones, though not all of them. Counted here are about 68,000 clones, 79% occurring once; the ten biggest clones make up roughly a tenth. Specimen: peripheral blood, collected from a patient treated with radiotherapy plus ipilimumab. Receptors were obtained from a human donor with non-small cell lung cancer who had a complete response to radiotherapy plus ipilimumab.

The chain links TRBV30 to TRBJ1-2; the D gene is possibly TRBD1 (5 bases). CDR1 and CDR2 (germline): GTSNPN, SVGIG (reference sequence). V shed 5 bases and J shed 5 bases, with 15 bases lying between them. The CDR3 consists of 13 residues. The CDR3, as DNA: TGTGCCTGGCATCCTGGCAGGGCGTATGGCTACACCTTC. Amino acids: CAWHPGRAYGYTF.

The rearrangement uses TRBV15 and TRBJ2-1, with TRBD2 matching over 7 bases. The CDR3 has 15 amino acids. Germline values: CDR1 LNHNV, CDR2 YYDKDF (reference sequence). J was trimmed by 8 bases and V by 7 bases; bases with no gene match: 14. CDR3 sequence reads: CATTSGGFDGYEQFF. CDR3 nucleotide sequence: TGTGCCACCACGTCGGGAGGATTTGATGGGTATGAGCAGTTCTTC.

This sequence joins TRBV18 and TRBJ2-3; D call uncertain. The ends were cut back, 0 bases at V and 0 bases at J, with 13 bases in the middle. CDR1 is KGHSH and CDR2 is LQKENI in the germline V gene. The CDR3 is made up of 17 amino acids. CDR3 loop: CASSPPRVRKSTDTQYF. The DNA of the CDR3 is TGTGCCAGCTCACCACCTCGCGTCAGGAAAAGCACAGATACGCAGTATTTT. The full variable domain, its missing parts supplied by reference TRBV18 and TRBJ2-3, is NAGVMQNPRHLVRRRGQEARLRCSPMKGHSHVYWYRQLPEEGLKFMVYLQKENIIDESGMPKERFSAEFPKEGPSILRIQQVVRGDSAAYFCASSPPRVRKSTDTQYFGPGTRLTVL.

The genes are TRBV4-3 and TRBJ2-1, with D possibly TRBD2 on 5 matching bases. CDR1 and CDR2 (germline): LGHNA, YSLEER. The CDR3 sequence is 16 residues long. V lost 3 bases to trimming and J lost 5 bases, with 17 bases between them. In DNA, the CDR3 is TGCGCCAGCAGCCAGGGCATAGAGGGCCTAAACAATGAGCAGTTCTTC. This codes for CASSQGIEGLNNEQFF.

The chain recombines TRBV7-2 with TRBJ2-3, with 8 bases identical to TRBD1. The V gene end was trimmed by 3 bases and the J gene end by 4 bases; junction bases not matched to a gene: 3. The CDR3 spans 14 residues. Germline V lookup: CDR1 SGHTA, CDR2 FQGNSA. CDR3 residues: CASSFDRGADTQYF. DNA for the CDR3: TGTGCCAGCAGCTTCGACAGGGGTGCAGATACGCAGTATTTT.

The CDR3 loop reads CAVRDRGTGELFF. The CDR3 bases are TGTGCCGTTAGGGACAGGGGGACCGGGGAGCTGTTTTTT. The chain employs TRBV2 and TRBJ2-2; TRBD1 agrees at 11 bases. CDR3 length: 13 residues. V gave up 11 bases and J gave up 5 bases; unmatched junction bases: 4. CDR1 SNHLY and CDR2 FYNNEI come from the germline V gene. Full variable domain (rest looked up from reference TRBV2 and TRBJ2-2): EPEVTQTPSHQVTQMGQEVILRCVPISNHLYFYWYRQILGQKVEFLVSFYNNEISEKSEIFDDQFSVERPDGSNFTLKIRSTKLEDSAMYFCAVRDRGTGELFFGEGSRLTVL.

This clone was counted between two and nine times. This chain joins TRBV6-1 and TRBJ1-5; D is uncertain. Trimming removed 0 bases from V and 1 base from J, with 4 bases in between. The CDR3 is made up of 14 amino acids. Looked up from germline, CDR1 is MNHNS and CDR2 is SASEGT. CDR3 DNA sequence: TGTGCCAGCAGTGAAGCGCGGAGCAATCAGCCCCAGCATTTT. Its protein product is CASSEARSNQPQHF.

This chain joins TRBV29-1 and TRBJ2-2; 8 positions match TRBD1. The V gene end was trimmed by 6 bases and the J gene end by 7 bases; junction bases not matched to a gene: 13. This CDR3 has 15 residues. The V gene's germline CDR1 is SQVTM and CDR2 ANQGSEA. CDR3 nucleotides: TGCAGCGTCCCAGAGGGGCAGGGGGCAGGCGGGGAGCTGTTTTTT. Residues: CSVPEGQGAGGELFF.

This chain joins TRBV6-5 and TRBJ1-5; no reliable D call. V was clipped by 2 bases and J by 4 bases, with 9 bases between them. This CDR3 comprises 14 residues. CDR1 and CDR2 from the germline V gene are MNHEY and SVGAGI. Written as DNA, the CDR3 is TGTGCCAGCAGTTACAGGTTCGGGAATCAGCCCCAGCATTTT. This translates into CASSYRFGNQPQHF.

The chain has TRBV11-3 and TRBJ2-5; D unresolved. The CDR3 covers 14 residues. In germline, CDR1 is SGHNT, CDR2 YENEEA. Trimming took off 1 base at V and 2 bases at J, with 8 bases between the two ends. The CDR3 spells CASSLVAEQETQYF. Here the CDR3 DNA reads TGTGCCAGCAGCTTAGTCGCGGAACAAGAGACCCAGTACTTC.

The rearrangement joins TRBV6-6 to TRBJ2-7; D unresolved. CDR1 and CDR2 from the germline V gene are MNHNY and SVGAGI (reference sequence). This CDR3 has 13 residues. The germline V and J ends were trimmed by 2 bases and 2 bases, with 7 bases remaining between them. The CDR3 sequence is CASSYMETYEQYV. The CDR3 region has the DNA TGTGCCAGCAGTTACATGGAGACCTACGAGCAGTACGTC.

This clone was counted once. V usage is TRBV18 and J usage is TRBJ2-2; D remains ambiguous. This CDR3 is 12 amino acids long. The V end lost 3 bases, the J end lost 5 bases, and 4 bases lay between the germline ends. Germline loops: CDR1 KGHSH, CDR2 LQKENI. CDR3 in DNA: TGTGCCAGCTCACCCCAGACCGGGGAGCTGTTTTTT. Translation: CASSPQTGELFF.

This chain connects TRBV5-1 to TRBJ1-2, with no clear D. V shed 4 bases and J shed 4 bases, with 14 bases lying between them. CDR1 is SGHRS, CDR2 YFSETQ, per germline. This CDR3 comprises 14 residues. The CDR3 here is CASSTTPGSYGYTF. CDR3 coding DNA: TGCGCCAGCAGCACAACTCCGGGATCCTATGGCTACACCTTC.

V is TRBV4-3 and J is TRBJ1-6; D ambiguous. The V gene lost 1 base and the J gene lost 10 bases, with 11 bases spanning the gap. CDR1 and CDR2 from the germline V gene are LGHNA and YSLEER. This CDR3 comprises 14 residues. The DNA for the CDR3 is TGCGCCAGCAGCCAAGGACATACTGGGTCACCCCTCCACTTT. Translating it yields CASSQGHTGSPLHF.

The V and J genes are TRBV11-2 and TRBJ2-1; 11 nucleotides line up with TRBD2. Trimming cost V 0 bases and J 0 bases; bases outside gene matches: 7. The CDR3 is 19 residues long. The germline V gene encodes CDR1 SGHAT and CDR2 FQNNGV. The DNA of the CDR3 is TGTGCCAGCAGCTTAGAGGCGACTAGCGGGGTTAGCTCCTACAATGAGCAGTTCTTC. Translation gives CASSLEATSGVSSYNEQFF.

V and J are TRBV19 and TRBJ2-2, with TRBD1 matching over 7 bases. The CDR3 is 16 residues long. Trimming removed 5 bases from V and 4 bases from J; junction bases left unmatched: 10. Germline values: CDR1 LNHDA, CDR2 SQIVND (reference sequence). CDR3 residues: CASSRRDSGSTGELFF. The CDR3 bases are TGTGCCAGTAGTCGTCGGGACAGTGGGAGCACCGGGGAGCTGTTTTTT. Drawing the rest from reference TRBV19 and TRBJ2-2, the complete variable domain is DGGITQSPKYLFRKEGQNVTLSCEQNLNHDAMYWYRQDPGQGLRLIYYSQIVNDFQKGDIAEGYSVSREKKESFPLTVTSAQKNPTAFYLCASSRRDSGSTGELFFGEGSRLTVL.

CDR3 in amino acids: CASSLSIGLPHEQYV. In nucleotides, the CDR3 is TGTGCCAGCAGCCTCTCGATAGGCCTTCCACACGAGCAGTACGTC. The V gene is TRBV11-2, the J gene TRBJ2-7; D is uncertain. Germline values: CDR1 SGHAT, CDR2 FQNNGV. The CDR3 runs 15 residues. The V gene lost 5 bases and the J gene lost 5 bases, with 19 bases spanning the gap.

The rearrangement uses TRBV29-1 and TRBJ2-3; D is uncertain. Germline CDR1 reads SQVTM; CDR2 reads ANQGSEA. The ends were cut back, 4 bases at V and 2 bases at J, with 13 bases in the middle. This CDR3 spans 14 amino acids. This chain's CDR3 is CSVGNYQNTDTQYF. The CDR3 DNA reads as TGCAGCGTTGGGAACTACCAGAACACAGATACGCAGTATTTT.

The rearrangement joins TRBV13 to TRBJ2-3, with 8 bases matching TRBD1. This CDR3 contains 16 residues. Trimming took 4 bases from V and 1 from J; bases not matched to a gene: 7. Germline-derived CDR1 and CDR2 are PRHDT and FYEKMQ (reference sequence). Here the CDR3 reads CASSSRQGTGTDTQYF. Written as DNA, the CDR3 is TGTGCCAGCAGCTCCCGACAGGGGACGGGCACAGATACGCAGTATTTT. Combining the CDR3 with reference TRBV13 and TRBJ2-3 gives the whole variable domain AAGVIQSPRHLIKEKRETATLKCYPIPRHDTVYWYQQGPGQDPQFLISFYEKMQSDKGSIPDRFSAQQFSDYHSELNMSSLELGDSALYFCASSSRQGTGTDTQYFGPGTRLTVL.

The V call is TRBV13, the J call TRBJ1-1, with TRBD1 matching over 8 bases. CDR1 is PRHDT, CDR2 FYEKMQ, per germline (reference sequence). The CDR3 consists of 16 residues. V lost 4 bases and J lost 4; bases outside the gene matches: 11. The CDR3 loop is CASSSALDRVGTEAFF. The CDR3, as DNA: TGTGCCAGCAGCTCGGCCTTGGACAGGGTCGGCACTGAAGCTTTCTTT.

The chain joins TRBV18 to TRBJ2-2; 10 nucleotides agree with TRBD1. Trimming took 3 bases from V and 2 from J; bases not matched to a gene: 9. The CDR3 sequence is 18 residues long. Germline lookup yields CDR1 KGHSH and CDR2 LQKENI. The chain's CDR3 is CASSPTGTGEFNTGELFF. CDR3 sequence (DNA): TGTGCCAGCTCACCCACCGGGACAGGGGAGTTCAACACCGGGGAGCTGTTTTTT.

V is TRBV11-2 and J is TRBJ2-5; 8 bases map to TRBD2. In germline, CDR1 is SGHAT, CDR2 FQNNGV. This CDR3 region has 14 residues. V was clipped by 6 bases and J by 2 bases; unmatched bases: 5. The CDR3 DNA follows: TGTGCCAGCAGTTTGCGGGGGGAACAAGAGACCCAGTACTTC. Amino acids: CASSLRGEQETQYF.

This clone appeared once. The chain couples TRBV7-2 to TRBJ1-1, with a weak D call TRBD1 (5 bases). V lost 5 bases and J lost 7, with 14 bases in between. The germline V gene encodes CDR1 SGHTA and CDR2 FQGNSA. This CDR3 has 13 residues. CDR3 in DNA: TGTGCCAGCAGCCTAAGCAGGGACGGTGAAGCTTTCTTT. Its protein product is CASSLSRDGEAFF.

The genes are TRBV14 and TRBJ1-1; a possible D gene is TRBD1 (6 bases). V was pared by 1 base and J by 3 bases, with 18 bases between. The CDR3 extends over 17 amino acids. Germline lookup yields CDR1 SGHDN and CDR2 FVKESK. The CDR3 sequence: CASSQGVNAGVHTEAFF. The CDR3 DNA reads TGTGCCAGCAGCCAAGGTGTTAATGCAGGGGTACACACTGAAGCTTTCTTT.

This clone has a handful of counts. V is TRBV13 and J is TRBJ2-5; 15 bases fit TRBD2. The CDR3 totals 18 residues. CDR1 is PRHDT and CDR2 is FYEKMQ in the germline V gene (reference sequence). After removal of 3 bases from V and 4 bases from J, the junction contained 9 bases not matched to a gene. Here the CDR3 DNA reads TGTGCCAGCAGCTTCAGGGGACTAGCGGGAGGTAGGGGAGAGACCCAGTACTTC. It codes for CASSFRGLAGGRGETQYF.

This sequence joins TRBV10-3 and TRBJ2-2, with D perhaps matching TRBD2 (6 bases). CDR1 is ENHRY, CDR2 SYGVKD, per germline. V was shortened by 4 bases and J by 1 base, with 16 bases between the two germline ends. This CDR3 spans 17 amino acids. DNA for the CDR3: TGTGCCATCAGTGCTTCGGGAGCGGATGAGAACACCGGGGAGCTGTTTTTT. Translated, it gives CAISASGADENTGELFF.

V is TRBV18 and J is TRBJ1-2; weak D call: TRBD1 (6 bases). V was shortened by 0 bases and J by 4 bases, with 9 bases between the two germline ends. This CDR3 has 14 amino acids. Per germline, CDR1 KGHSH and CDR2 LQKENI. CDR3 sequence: CASSPPGASYGYTF. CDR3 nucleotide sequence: TGTGCCAGCTCACCACCGGGGGCAAGCTATGGCTACACCTTC.